This T cell receptor (beta chain) was found in a study of T-cell reconstitution after alpha-beta-depleted transplantation in children. Study-wide findings and caveats: After transplant, high TCRbeta diversity at day 60 in some patients arose from surviving recipient T cells and thymic progenitors. Where alpha-beta T cells came from about two months after transplant was reportedly several hundred expanded graft clones.

This clonotype appeared many times. What it recognizes is unknown. Library preparation (for TCRbeta) was performed with unique molecular identifiers. TCRdb used MiXCR to reprocess the PCR reads, holding one entry per CDR3 protein. This sample yields approximately 210,000 distinct CDR3 sequences, of which approximately 19% are seen a single time; about 45% belongs to the top ten. This CDR3 spans 13 amino acids. The V end lost 2 bases, the J end lost 7 bases, and 14 bases lay between the germline ends. Looked up from germline, CDR1 is DFQATT and CDR2 is SNEGSKA (reference sequence). This specimen was PBMCs, mostly from graft donor cells, taken 360 days after TCRalphabeta/CD19-depleted stem cell transplant. This chain connects TRBV20-1 to TRBJ1-1; D may be TRBD1 (6 bases). The TCR was taken from a male patient under 10 years old who had a stem cell transplant for acute lymphoblastic leukemia, so the T cells may come from the graft donor. CDR3 region: CSARSGQRVEAFF. CDR3 sequence (DNA): TGCAGTGCTAGAAGCGGACAGAGAGTTGAAGCTTTCTTT.